These 13 T cell receptor beta chains share one sample of origin, sequenced in a study of cytomegalovirus exposure and HLA in healthy donors. Vbeta (60) and Jbeta (13) primers were used in the PCR. Libraries were prepared by immunoSEQ multiplex PCR; TCRdb keeps only in-frame clonotypes and omits some of them. Of some 150,000 clones in the sample, 64% are singletons; the top ten hold 2.4%. Sequencing was carried out using PBMCs. Source of these receptors: a woman aged 40 to 50 in good health and CMV-seronegative.

This clone was observed a handful of times. The chain links TRBV6-5 to TRBJ1-3; no clear D. The CDR3 is 16 amino acids. V lost 0 bases and J lost 1, with 10 bases in between. CDR1 and CDR2 (germline): MNHEY, SVGAGI. This CDR3 reads CASSYSFGTSGNTIYF. The CDR3 DNA reads as TGTGCCAGCAGTTACTCCTTCGGTACTTCTGGAAACACCATATATTTT.

With respect to this clone: This same CDR3 is encoded by further DNA sequences in the sample. V gene TRBV30 combines with J gene TRBJ1-1; perhaps TRBD1 as D (5 bases). The V gene's germline CDR1 is GTSNPN and CDR2 SVGIG (reference sequence). The CDR3 length is 14 residues. The V end lost 0 bases, the J end lost 2 bases, and 10 bases lay between the germline ends. The CDR3 loop reads CAWSVRGGNTEAFF. The CDR3 DNA follows: TGTGCCTGGAGTGTACGCGGGGGAAACACTGAAGCTTTCTTT.

This rearrangement joins TRBV5-4 to TRBJ1-2, with 8 nucleotides matching TRBD1. The J segment lost 2 bases and the V segment lost 0 bases, leaving 3 bases of the junction unmatched. Germline assignment: CDR1 SGHNT and CDR2 YYREEE (reference sequence). CDR3 size: 15 residues. CDR3 residues: CASSLGTGSNYGYTF. The CDR3 coding sequence is TGTGCCAGCAGCTTGGGGACAGGGTCAAACTATGGCTACACCTTC.

The V call is TRBV7-8, the J call TRBJ1-2; 7 nucleotides agree with TRBD1. CDR3 length equals 12 residues. After removal of 2 bases from V and 7 bases from J, the junction contained 1 base not matched to a gene. The germline V gene has CDR1 SGHVS and CDR2 FQNEAQ. The CDR3 sequence is CASSLTGVGYTF. The DNA for the CDR3 is TGTGCCAGCAGCTTAACAGGGGTTGGCTACACCTTC.

The chain recombines TRBV5-1 with TRBJ2-1, with 7 bases matching TRBD1. This CDR3 is built from 14 residues. Germline trimming cut 1 base from V and 6 bases from J; bases unmatched to any gene: 4. Germline V CDR1 and CDR2: SGHRS, YFSETQ. The CDR3 DNA is TGCGCCAGCAGCTTGAAAACAGGGGTCAATGAGCAGTTCTTC. Translation: CASSLKTGVNEQFF.

CDR3 sequence: CASSVSFSTNEKLFF. Written as DNA, the CDR3 is TGTGCCAGCAGCGTTTCGTTTTCAACTAATGAAAAACTGTTTTTT. The rearrangement uses TRBV9 and TRBJ1-4; D gene unclear. The CDR3 covers 15 residues. V shed 2 bases and J shed 0 bases, with 8 bases lying between them. CDR1 is SGDLS, CDR2 YYNGEE, per germline.

This rearrangement joins TRBV2 to TRBJ1-2, with 10 bases lining up with TRBD1. This CDR3 is 15 amino acids long. Losses at the gene ends were 8 bases for V and 7 bases for J; bases not matched to a gene: 13. CDR1 and CDR2 from the germline V gene are SNHLY and FYNNEI. The CDR3 DNA reads TGTGCCAGCGATCCTACCGGGACAGGGGCCCGTGGCTACACCTTC. This translates into CASDPTGTGARGYTF.

The chain recombines TRBV10-2 with TRBJ2-2, with D unresolved. Trimming removed 6 bases from V and 9 bases from J, with 14 bases in between. CDR1 and CDR2 (germline): WSHSY, SAAADI. CDR3 length equals 13 residues. DNA for the CDR3: TGCGCCAGCAGCGTGACATTCGTAAGGGAGCTGTTTTTT. It specifies CASSVTFVRELFF.

V usage is TRBV7-2 and J usage is TRBJ1-2, with D tentatively TRBD1 (5 bases). Per germline, CDR1 SGHTA and CDR2 FQGNSA. The CDR3 length is 12 residues. V was clipped by 0 bases and J by 7 bases, with 6 bases between them. The CDR3 DNA reads TGTGCCAGCAGCTTAGCAGACAGTGGCTACACCTTC. Its translation is CASSLADSGYTF.

This chain links TRBV21-1 with TRBJ2-7; TRBD1 reflects the table's D call only, with no check against the DNA. TRBV21-1 is classified as a pseudogene. This CDR3 has 14 residues. The DNA for the CDR3 is TGTGCCAGCAGCTCGAGGGGACAGCCCATCAAGCAGTACTTC. Residues: CASSSRGQPIKQYF.

The V gene is TRBV7-2, the J gene TRBJ1-2, with D maybe TRBD1 (6 bases). Germline CDR1 SGHTA, CDR2 FQGNSA. The CDR3 sequence is 15 residues long. V lost 0 bases, J lost 2 bases, and 10 bases lay in between. The CDR3 loop is CASSLAGAVNYGYTF. The CDR3 coding sequence is TGTGCCAGCAGCTTAGCGGGGGCGGTAAACTATGGCTACACCTTC.

The chain employs TRBV27 and TRBJ1-5; no firm D call. Germline V gives CDR1 MNHEY, CDR2 SMNVEV (reference sequence). The germline V and J ends were trimmed by 2 bases and 0 bases, with 5 bases remaining between them. CDR3 length equals 14 residues. The CDR3 DNA reads as TGTGCCAGCAGTTTAGTCGGTAGCAATCAGCCCCAGCATTTT. Translating gives CASSLVGSNQPQHF.

V gene TRBV4-1 combines with J gene TRBJ2-1; D could derive from TRBD1 or TRBD2 (5 bases each). V was clipped by 5 bases and J by 0 bases, with 14 bases between them. CDR3 length: 16 residues. CDR1 and CDR2 (germline): MGHRA, YSYEKL. The CDR3 bases are TGCGCCAGCAGCAAAGGGACGGGGAGCTCCTACAATGAGCAGTTCTTC. Translation gives CASSKGTGSSYNEQFF.